The 19 T cell receptor beta chains presented below share a single source sample, sequenced in a study of blood T cell repertoires in COVID-19. TCRdb's copy holds only in-frame clones and misses some; the assay was immunoSEQ multiplex PCR. The sample gives about 230,000 clones, over 65% of which show up once; around 2.6% is in the top ten. The sample taken for sequencing was peripheral blood. The origin of the receptors is a woman between 70 and 85 years old with active or convalescent COVID-19.

The chain is built from TRBV12-3 or TRBV12-4 and TRBJ1-1, with D perhaps matching TRBD1 (6 bases). The ends were cut back, 2 bases at V and 3 bases at J, with 7 bases in the middle. CDR3 length: 13 amino acids. The CDR3 nucleotides read TGTGCCAGCAGTTTACACAGGGACACTGAAGCTTTCTTT. This sequence encodes CASSLHRDTEAFF.

V usage is TRBV11-3 and J usage is TRBJ2-2; D call uncertain. Trimming left V 4 bases short and J 7 bases short, with 4 bases between. Germline V CDR1 and CDR2: SGHNT, YENEEA. CDR3 length equals 11 residues. The CDR3 DNA is TGTGCCAGCAGCTCGTACGGGGAGCTGTTTTTT. Residues: CASSSYGELFF. Variable domain in full (rest from reference TRBV11-3 and TRBJ2-2): EAGVVQSPRYKIIEKKQPVAFWCNPISGHNTLYWYLQNLGQGPELLIRYENEEAVDDSQLPKDRFSAERLKGVDSTLKIQPAELGDSAVYLCASSSYGELFFGEGSRLTVL.

This chain links TRBV25-1 with TRBJ1-1, with a tentative D call TRBD1 (6 bases). Trimming took 2 bases from V and 4 from J, leaving 14 bases between them. This CDR3 comprises 15 residues. Germline V gene sequence: CDR1 MGHDK, CDR2 SYGVNS. CDR3 in amino acids: CASSEGGAGVTEAFF. In DNA form, the CDR3 reads TGTGCCAGCAGTGAAGGGGGGGCAGGCGTCACTGAAGCTTTCTTT. Full variable domain (missing parts from reference TRBV25-1 and TRBJ1-1): EADIYQTPRYLVIGTGKKITLECSQTMGHDKMYWYQQDPGMELHLIHYSYGVNSTEKGDLSSESTVSRIRTEHFPLTLESARPSHTSQYLCASSEGGAGVTEAFFGQGTRLTVV.

The rearrangement uses TRBV7-9 and TRBJ2-3; 12 nucleotides align to TRBD1. The length of the CDR3 is 15 residues. Germline values: CDR1 SEHNR, CDR2 FQNEAQ (reference sequence). The junction had 2 bases not matched to a gene; V was cut back by 3 bases and J by 4 bases. CDR3 in amino acids: CASSLGTGGPDTQYF. In nucleotides, the CDR3 is TGTGCCAGCAGCTTGGGGACAGGGGGCCCAGATACGCAGTATTTT.

This clone was counted a few times. The chain couples TRBV4-3 to TRBJ1-1; TRBD1 matches 7 bases. The length of the CDR3 is 13 residues. Germline lookup yields CDR1 LGHNA and CDR2 YSLEER. V trimming: 5 bases; J trimming: 4 bases; junction bases outside the gene matches: 4. The CDR3 region has the DNA TGCGCCAGCAGCTCCCAGGGGGGCACTGAAGCTTTCTTT. This gives the protein CASSSQGGTEAFF.

The chain carries TRBV19 and TRBJ1-2; a weak D match, TRBD1 (5 bases). The CDR3 sequence is 13 residues long. Trimming removed 1 base from V and 3 bases from J, with 6 bases in between. CDR1 is LNHDA, CDR2 SQIVND, per germline (reference sequence). The CDR3, as DNA: TGTGCCAGTAGTATAGCGGGGGACTATGGCTACACCTTC. It encodes CASSIAGDYGYTF. Full variable domain (rest looked up from reference TRBV19 and TRBJ1-2): DGGITQSPKYLFRKEGQNVTLSCEQNLNHDAMYWYRQDPGQGLRLIYYSQIVNDFQKGDIAEGYSVSREKKESFPLTVTSAQKNPTAFYLCASSIAGDYGYTFGSGTRLTVV.

The V and J genes are TRBV19 and TRBJ2-5; 7 positions agree with TRBD1. CDR3 length: 13 residues. The V segment lost 6 bases and the J segment 3 bases; nucleotides outside the gene matches: 4. Germline V lookup: CDR1 LNHDA, CDR2 SQIVND (reference sequence). CDR3 nucleotide sequence: TGTGCCAGTAGGCACAGGGGTGAAGAGACCCAGTACTTC. Its protein product is CASRHRGEETQYF.

This clone was detected a few times. The CDR3 bases are TGTGCCAGCAGCTCTCAGGGGGATCAGCCCCAGCATTTT. This sequence encodes CASSSQGDQPQHF. This sequence joins TRBV11-2 and TRBJ1-5, with 7 bases fitting TRBD1. The germline V gene encodes CDR1 SGHAT and CDR2 FQNNGV. The V gene end was trimmed by 4 bases and the J gene end by 5 bases; junction bases not matched to a gene: 2. There are 13 residues in the CDR3.

V gene TRBV4-2 combines with J gene TRBJ2-7, with 13 bases matching TRBD2. Trimming took 0 bases from V and 3 from J; bases not matched to a gene: 11. This CDR3 comprises 19 residues. The germline V gene has CDR1 LGHNA and CDR2 YNFKEQ. The CDR3 spells CASSQDFPRGLAGLYEQYF. The CDR3, as DNA: TGTGCCAGCAGCCAAGATTTCCCCCGGGGACTAGCGGGACTCTACGAGCAGTACTTC.

The V call is TRBV7-3, the J call TRBJ1-6; D remains unclear. There are 13 residues in the CDR3. Germline CDR1 and CDR2: SGHTA and FQGTGA. The ends were cut back, 0 bases at V and 9 bases at J, with 6 bases in the middle. The CDR3 loop reads CASSLTLSSPLHF. In DNA form, the CDR3 reads TGTGCCAGCAGCTTAACCCTTAGTTCACCCCTCCACTTT.

This sequence joins TRBV7-9 and TRBJ1-6, with TRBD1 matching over 8 bases. With V trimmed by 3 bases and J by 8 bases, 6 bases remained unmatched. Germline V gives CDR1 SEHNR, CDR2 FQNEAQ (reference sequence). The CDR3 has 15 residues. CDR3 DNA: TGTGCCAGCAGCTTCCAGGGGGCGTCGCATTCACCCCTCCACTTT. Protein product: CASSFQGASHSPLHF. Using reference TRBV7-9 and TRBJ1-6 for the parts outside the CDR3, the full variable domain is DTGVSQNPRHKITKRGQNVTFRCDPISEHNRLYWYRQTLGQGPEFLTYFQNEAQLEKSRLLSDRFSAERPKGSFSTLEIQRTEQGDSAMYLCASSFQGASHSPLHFGNGTRLTVT.

The rearrangement uses TRBV6-5 and TRBJ1-5; D perhaps matches TRBD1 (5 bases). V lost 6 bases and J lost 7, with 16 bases in between. The CDR3 covers 14 residues. Germline V gene data show CDR1 as MNHEY and CDR2 as SVGAGI. CDR3 loop: CASSPGRGGQPQHF. CDR3 nucleotides: TGTGCCAGCAGCCCGGGGCGGGGTGGGCAGCCCCAGCATTTT.

The chain is built from TRBV7-6 and TRBJ1-1; 8 bases agree with TRBD1. V lost 3 bases, J lost 1 base, and 4 bases stayed unmatched. The CDR3 is 15 amino acids. In germline, CDR1 is SGHVS, CDR2 FNYEAQ. CDR3 residues: CASSFSDRGNTEAFF. The CDR3 DNA reads TGTGCCAGCAGCTTCTCCGACAGGGGGAACACTGAAGCTTTCTTT.

The rearrangement links TRBV4-2 to TRBJ2-3, with 8 nucleotides matching TRBD2. Germline loops: CDR1 LGHNA, CDR2 YNFKEQ. After removal of 1 base from V and 0 bases from J, the junction contained 6 bases not matched to a gene. The CDR3 contains 17 residues. The CDR3, as DNA: TGTGCCAGCAGCCAAGGATTGCGGGGGGCGAGCACAGATACGCAGTATTTT. Encoded protein: CASSQGLRGASTDTQYF.

The chain links TRBV15 to TRBJ1-2, with D unresolved. The germline V gene has CDR1 LNHNV and CDR2 YYDKDF (reference sequence). CDR3 length: 16 residues. Between the trimmed V and J ends, which lost 0 bases and 8 bases, there was a span of 19 bases. CDR3 nucleotides: TGTGCCACCAGCAGAGATCATACCACCAGCGGACGGGGCTACACCTTC. It codes for CATSRDHTTSGRGYTF.

CDR3 amino acids: CASSMDSSFYGGYTF. Written as DNA, the CDR3 is TGTGCCAGCAGCATGGACAGTTCTTTCTATGGGGGCTACACCTTC. The chain combines TRBV5-4 with TRBJ1-2; a weak D match, TRBD1 (6 bases). V lost 4 bases to trimming and J lost 8 bases, with 21 bases between them. This CDR3 has 15 residues. Germline CDR1 and CDR2: SGHNT and YYREEE (reference sequence).

This rearrangement joins TRBV6-6 to TRBJ1-1, with D possibly TRBD1 on 6 matching bases. V shed 7 bases and J shed 9 bases, with 12 bases lying between them. This CDR3 comprises 11 residues. Per the germline V gene, CDR1 is MNHNY and CDR2 is SVGAGI (reference sequence). This CDR3 is CASTHRAQAFF. CDR3 DNA: TGTGCCAGCACCCACAGGGCCCAAGCTTTCTTT.

J is TRBJ1-5 and V is TRBV30; the D gene is possibly TRBD1 (6 bases). Germline CDR1 GTSNPN, CDR2 SVGIG (reference sequence). The CDR3 contains 13 residues. Trimming removed 4 bases from V and 2 bases from J, with 9 bases in between. The CDR3 sequence: CAWTSGGNQPQHF. Written as DNA, the CDR3 is TGTGCCTGGACTTCAGGGGGCAATCAGCCCCAGCATTTT.

The chain combines TRBV7-2 with TRBJ1-1; 9 bases fit TRBD1. Trimming cost V 5 bases and J 5 bases; bases outside gene matches: 9. The CDR3 covers 15 residues. Germline loops: CDR1 SGHTA, CDR2 FQGNSA. The CDR3 region is CASSLSTTGGTEAFF. CDR3 in DNA: TGTGCCAGCAGCCTAAGCACGACAGGGGGTACTGAAGCTTTCTTT.